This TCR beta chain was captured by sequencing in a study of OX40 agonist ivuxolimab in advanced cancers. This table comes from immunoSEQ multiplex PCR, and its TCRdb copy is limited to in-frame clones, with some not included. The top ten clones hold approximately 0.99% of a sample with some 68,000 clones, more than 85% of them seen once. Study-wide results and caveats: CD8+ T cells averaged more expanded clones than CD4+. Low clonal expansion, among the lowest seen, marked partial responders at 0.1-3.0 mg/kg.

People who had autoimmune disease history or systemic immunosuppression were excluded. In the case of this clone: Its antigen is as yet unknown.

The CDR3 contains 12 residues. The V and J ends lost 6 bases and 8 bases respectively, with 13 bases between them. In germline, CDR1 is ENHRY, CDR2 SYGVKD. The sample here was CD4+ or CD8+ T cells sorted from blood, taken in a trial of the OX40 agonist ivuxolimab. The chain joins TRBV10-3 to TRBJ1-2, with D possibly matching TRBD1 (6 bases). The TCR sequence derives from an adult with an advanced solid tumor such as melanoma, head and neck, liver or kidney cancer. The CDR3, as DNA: TGTGCCATCAGACGGGACATCGAAGGCTACACCTTC. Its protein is CAIRRDIEGYTF.